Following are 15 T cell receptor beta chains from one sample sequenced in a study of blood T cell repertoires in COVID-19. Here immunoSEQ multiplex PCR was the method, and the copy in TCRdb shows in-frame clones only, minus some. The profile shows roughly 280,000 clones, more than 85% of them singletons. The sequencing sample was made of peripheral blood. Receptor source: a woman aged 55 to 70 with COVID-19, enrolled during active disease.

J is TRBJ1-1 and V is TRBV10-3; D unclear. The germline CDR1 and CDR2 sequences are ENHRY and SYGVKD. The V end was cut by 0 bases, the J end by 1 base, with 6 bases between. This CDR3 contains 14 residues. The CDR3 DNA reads TGTGCCATCAGTGAGTCTCGACAGAACACTGAAGCTTTCTTT. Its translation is CAISESRQNTEAFF.

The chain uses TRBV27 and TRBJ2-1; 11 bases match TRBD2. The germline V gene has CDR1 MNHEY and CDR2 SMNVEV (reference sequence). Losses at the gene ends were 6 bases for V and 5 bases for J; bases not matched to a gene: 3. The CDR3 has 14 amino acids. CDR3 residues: CASRTSGSHNEQFF. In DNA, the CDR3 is TGTGCCAGCAGAACTAGCGGGAGCCACAATGAGCAGTTCTTC.

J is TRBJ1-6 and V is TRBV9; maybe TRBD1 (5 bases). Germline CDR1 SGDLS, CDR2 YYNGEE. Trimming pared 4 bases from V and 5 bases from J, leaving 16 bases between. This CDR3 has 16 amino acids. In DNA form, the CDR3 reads TGTGCCAGCAGCTTCCAACCCCGGGGGAATAATTCACCCCTCCACTTT. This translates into CASSFQPRGNNSPLHF. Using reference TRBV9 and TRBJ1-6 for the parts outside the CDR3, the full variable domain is DSGVTQTPKHLITATGQRVTLRCSPRSGDLSVYWYQQSLDQGLQFLIQYYNGEERAKGNILERFSAQQFPDLHSELNLSSLELGDSALYFCASSFQPRGNNSPLHFGNGTRLTVT.

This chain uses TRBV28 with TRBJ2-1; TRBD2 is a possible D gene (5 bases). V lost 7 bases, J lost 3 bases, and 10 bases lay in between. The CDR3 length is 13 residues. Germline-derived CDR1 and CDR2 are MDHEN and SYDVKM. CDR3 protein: CASMTTDYNEQFF. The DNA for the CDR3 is TGTGCCAGCATGACTACGGACTACAATGAGCAGTTCTTC.

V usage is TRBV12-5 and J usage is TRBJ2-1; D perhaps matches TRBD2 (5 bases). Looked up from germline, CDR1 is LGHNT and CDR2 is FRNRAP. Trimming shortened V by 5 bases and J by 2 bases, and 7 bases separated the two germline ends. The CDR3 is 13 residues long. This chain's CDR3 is CASGPGAYNEQFF. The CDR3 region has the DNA TGTGCTAGTGGTCCCGGGGCCTACAATGAGCAGTTCTTC.

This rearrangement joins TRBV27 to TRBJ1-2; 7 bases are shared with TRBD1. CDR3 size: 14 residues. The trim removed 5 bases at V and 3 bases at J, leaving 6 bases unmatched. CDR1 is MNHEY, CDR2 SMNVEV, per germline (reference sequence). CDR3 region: CASSASTGYYGYTF. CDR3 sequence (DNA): TGTGCCAGCAGTGCCTCGACAGGGTACTATGGCTACACCTTC.

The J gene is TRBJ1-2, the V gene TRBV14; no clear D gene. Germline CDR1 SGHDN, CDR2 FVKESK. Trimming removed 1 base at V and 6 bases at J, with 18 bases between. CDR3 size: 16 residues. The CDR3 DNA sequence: TGTGCCAGCAGCCAAGCTTTGTCCGTCGAGCATAATGGCTACACCTTC. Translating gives CASSQALSVEHNGYTF.

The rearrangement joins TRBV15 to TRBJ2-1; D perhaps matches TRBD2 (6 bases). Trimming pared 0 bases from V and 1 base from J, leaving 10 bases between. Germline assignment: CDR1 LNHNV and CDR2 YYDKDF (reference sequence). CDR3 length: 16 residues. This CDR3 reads CATSRDRLVSYNEQFF. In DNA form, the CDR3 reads TGTGCCACCAGCAGAGACCGACTAGTTTCCTACAATGAGCAGTTCTTC.

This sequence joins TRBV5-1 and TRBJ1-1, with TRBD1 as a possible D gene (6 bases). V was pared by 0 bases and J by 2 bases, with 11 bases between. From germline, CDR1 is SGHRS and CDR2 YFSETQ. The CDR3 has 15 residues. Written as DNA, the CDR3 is TGCGCCAGCAGCTTGGTATCCAGGGGAAACACTGAAGCTTTCTTT. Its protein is CASSLVSRGNTEAFF.

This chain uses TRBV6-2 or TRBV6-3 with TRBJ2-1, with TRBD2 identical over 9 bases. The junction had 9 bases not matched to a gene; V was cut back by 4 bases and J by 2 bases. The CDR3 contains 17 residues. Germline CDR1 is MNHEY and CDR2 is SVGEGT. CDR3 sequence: CASSSLLAGTPYNEQFF. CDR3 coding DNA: TGTGCCAGCAGTTCGTTGCTAGCGGGAACACCCTACAATGAGCAGTTCTTC.

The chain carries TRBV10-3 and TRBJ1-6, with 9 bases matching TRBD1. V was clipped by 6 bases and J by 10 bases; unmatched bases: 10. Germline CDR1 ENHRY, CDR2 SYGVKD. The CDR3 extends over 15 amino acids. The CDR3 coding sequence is TGTGCCATCAGAAAGGACAGGGGAGGAGAGTCACCCCTCCACTTT. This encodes CAIRKDRGGESPLHF.

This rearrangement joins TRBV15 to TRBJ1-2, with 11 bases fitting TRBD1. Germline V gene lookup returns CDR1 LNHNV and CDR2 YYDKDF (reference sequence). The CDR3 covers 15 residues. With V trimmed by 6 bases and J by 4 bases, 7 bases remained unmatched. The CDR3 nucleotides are TGTGCCACCAGTAGGGACAGGGGGATTGGCTATGGCTACACCTTC. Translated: CATSRDRGIGYGYTF.

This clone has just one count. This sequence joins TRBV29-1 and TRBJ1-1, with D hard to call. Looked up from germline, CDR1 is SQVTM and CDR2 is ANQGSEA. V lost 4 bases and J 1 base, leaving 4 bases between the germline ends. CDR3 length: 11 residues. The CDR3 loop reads CSVVKNTEAFF. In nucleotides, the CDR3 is TGCAGCGTTGTTAAGAACACTGAAGCTTTCTTT.

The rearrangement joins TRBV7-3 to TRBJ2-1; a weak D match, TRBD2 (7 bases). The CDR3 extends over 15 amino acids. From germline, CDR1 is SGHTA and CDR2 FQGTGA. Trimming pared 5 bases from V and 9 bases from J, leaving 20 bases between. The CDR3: CASSQYNWGGFEQFF. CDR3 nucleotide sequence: TGTGCCAGCAGCCAATACAATTGGGGGGGCTTTGAGCAGTTCTTC.

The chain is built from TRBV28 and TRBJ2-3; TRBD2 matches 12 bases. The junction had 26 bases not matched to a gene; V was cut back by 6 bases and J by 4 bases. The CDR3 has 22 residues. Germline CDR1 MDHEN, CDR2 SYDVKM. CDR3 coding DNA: TGTGCCAGCAGAAATGACCCGAGGGACAGGGCAAGACTAGCGGGAGAGTCAGATACGCAGTATTTT. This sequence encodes CASRNDPRDRARLAGESDTQYF.